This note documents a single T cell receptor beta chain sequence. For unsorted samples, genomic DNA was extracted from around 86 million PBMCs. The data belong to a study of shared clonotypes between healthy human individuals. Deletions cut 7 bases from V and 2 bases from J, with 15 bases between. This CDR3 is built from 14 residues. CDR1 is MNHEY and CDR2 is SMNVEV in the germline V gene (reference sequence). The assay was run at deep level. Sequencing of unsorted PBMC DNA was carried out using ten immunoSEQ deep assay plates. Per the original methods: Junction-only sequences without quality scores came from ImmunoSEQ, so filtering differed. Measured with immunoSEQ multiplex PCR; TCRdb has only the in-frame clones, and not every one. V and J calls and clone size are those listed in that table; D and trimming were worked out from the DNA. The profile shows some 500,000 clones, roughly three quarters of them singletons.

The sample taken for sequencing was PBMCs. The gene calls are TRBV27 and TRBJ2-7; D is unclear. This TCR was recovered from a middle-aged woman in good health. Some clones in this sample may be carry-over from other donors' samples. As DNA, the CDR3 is TGTGCCAGCACAGGCGGATTACGCCCCTACGAGCAGTACTTC. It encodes CASTGGLRPYEQYF.